The subject of this entry is one TCR beta chain. These data originate in a study of blood T cell repertoires in COVID-19. Self-reported history from a screening survey and questionnaire set each donor's cohort. The CDR3 extends over 14 amino acids. Germline-derived CDR1 and CDR2 are SGDLS and YYNGEE. V lost 4 bases and J lost 4, with 14 bases in between. Measured with immunoSEQ multiplex PCR; TCRdb has only the in-frame clones, and not every one. Altogether 310,000 or so clones are present, approximately 90% being singletons, with the ten largest covering around 9%. This sequence originates from a woman between 18 and 30 years old who had recovered from COVID-19. What was sequenced was PBMCs or T cells enriched from blood (not recorded which). The rearrangement uses TRBV9 and TRBJ1-2; a weak D match, TRBD1 (5 bases). The CDR3: CASSFRGGSYGYTF. DNA of the CDR3: TGTGCCAGCAGCTTTCGGGGGGGATCCTATGGCTACACCTTC.